What follows are 3 T cell receptor beta chains derived from one specimen sequenced in a study of blood T cell repertoires in COVID-19. Sequenced by immunoSEQ multiplex PCR; TCRdb stores in-frame clones only, minus some. The data hold 650,000 to 800,000 clones, with approximately 90% observed a single time. Material for sequencing was peripheral blood. The receptors stem from a woman younger than 35 with acute or convalescent COVID-19.

V usage is TRBV24-1 and J usage is TRBJ1-5; a possible D gene is TRBD1 (6 bases). There are 18 residues in the CDR3. Per the germline V gene, CDR1 is KGHDR and CDR2 is SFDVKD. Deletions cut 4 bases from V and 3 bases from J, with 21 bases between. CDR3 in DNA: TGTGCCACCAGTGACTCCTCTTTACAGGGCGCCCTCAATCAGCCCCAGCATTTT. Encoded protein: CATSDSSLQGALNQPQHF.

V usage is TRBV14 and J usage is TRBJ1-2; D is unclear. Germline V gene data show CDR1 as SGHDN and CDR2 as FVKESK. This CDR3 comprises 14 residues. V shed 0 bases and J shed 4 bases, with 9 bases lying between them. CDR3 DNA: TGTGCCAGCAGCCAAGATCTCGTTAGCTATGGCTACACCTTC. This sequence encodes CASSQDLVSYGYTF.

This sequence joins TRBV12-3 or TRBV12-4 and TRBJ1-2, with D maybe TRBD1 (5 bases). The CDR3 covers 13 residues. The V and J ends lost 6 bases and 2 bases respectively, with 10 bases between them. This CDR3 reads CASSPRQNYGYTF. CDR3 DNA sequence: TGTGCCAGCAGCCCACGACAGAACTATGGCTACACCTTC.